This T cell receptor beta chain was found in a study of chemoradiotherapy in HPV16-positive cancers. This clone appeared once. Germline V gives CDR1 ENHRY, CDR2 SYGVKD. This CDR3 contains 14 residues. The V end was cut by 1 base, the J end by 9 bases, with 13 bases between. Assay used: immunoSEQ multiplex PCR; TCRdb lists only in-frame clones, some missing. The repertoire holds around 22,000 clones, with around nine tenths as singletons. This chain uses TRBV10-3 with TRBJ2-1; D may be TRBD1 or TRBD2 (5 bases each). This sequence originates from a human donor with HPV-associated anogenital cancer. The sample in question was blood, obtained from a patient who underwent chemoradiotherapy. CDR3 protein: CAISELSGRGEQFF. The DNA for the CDR3 is TGTGCCATCAGTGAGTTATCAGGGAGAGGTGAGCAGTTCTTC.